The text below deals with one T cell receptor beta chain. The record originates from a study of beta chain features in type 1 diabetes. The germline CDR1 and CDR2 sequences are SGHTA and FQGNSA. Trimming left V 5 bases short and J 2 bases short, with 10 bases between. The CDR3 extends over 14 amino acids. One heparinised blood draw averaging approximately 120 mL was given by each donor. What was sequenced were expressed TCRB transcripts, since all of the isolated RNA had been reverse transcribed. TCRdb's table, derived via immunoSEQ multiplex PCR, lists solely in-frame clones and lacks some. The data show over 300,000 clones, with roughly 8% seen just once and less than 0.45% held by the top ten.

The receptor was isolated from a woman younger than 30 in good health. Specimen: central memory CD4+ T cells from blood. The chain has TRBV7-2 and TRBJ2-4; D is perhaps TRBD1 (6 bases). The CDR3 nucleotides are TGTGCCAGCAGCCCTGGACAGTCCAAAAACATTCAGTACTTC. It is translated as CASSPGQSKNIQYF.